This TCR beta chain was obtained from a study of blood T cell repertoires in COVID-19. The table came from immunoSEQ multiplex PCR; TCRdb's copy has only in-frame clones and leaves some out. Seen here are some 300,000 clones, 90% observed once, and the top ten hold about 4.5%. V lost 4 bases to trimming and J lost 4 bases, with 8 bases between them. Per the germline V gene, CDR1 is SGHDN and CDR2 is FVKESK. CDR3 length: 13 amino acids. This chain links TRBV14 with TRBJ1-5; a possible D gene is TRBD1 (6 bases). This receptor was identified in a woman between 18 and 29 years old with acute COVID-19. The sequenced sample consisted of PBMCs or T cells enriched from blood (not recorded which). CDR3 loop: CASSPQGNQPQHF. The CDR3 DNA reads as TGTGCCAGCAGCCCTCAGGGGAATCAGCCCCAGCATTTT. Filled out from reference TRBV14 and TRBJ1-5, the complete variable domain reads EAGVTQFPSHSVIEKGQTVTLRCDPISGHDNLYWYRRVMGKEIKFLLHFVKESKQDESGMPNNRFLAERTGGTYSTLKVQPAELEDSGVYFCASSPQGNQPQHFGDGTRLSIL.